These T cell receptor beta chains were read from a single sample in a study of blood T cell repertoires in COVID-19. Assay: immunoSEQ multiplex PCR; the TCRdb copy retains only in-frame clones and omits some. The sample holds about 170,000 clones, approximately 82% seen once. The sequenced material came from PBMCs or T cells enriched from blood (not recorded which). These receptors originate from a woman aged 50 to 60 who had recovered from COVID-19. The CDR3 runs from the conserved cysteine through the conserved F or W. D genes are given only for firm matches. Some rows mark clone size as missing; the rest say once, few, many or name a class of expanded clone.

DNA,CDR3,J,D,size,V
TGCGCCAGCAGCTTGCGAACGAGCCGTGAGGGCTACACCTTC,CASSLRTSREGYTF,TRBJ1-2,NA,NA,TRBV5-1
TGTGCCAGCAGCACAAATAGCGGGAGGGCCGGAACCGGGGAGCTGTTTTTT,CASSTNSGRAGTGELFF,TRBJ2-2,TRBD2,NA,TRBV9
TGTGCCAGCTCACCAGTTGCACAGGTGGACTATGGCTACACCTTC,CASSPVAQVDYGYTF,TRBJ1-2,NA,NA,TRBV18
TGTGCCAGCAGCTTCATTTCGGGGGTGGAGGAAAAACTGTTTTTT,CASSFISGVEEKLFF,TRBJ1-4,NA,NA,TRBV7-2
TGTGCCAGCAGTGGAGGCAGGGGACGTAAGTTAGCTAACTATGGCTACACCTTC,CASSGGRGRKLANYGYTF,TRBJ1-2,NA,NA,TRBV6-1
TGTGCCAGCAGCTTAGGAGGGGGGACAGAGTCAGCTTTCTTT,CASSLGGGTESAFF,TRBJ1-1,TRBD1,once,TRBV11-2
TGTGCCAGCAGCCTGCAGGGGGCGGTTGGCGAAGCTTTCTTT,CASSLQGAVGEAFF,TRBJ1-1,TRBD1,NA,TRBV7-2
TGTGCCAGCAGCCAAGGAGTTGGGGGGGCAAGTAACTATGGCTACACCTTC,CASSQGVGGASNYGYTF,TRBJ1-2,NA,NA,TRBV4-2
TGTGCCAGCAGTAGGGGAAGTAGCAATCAGCCCCAGCATTTT,CASSRGSSNQPQHF,TRBJ1-5,NA,NA,TRBV27
TGTGCCAGTCAAGGGGGCGGGTTGAGCAATCAGCCCCAGCATTTT,CASQGGGLSNQPQHF,TRBJ1-5,TRBD1,NA,TRBV19
TGTGCCAGCAGCTTAGTGGCGGACAGGGGATGGGAGACCCAGTACTTC,CASSLVADRGWETQYF,TRBJ2-5,TRBD1,few,TRBV11-2
TGTGCCAGCAGTGGGCAGGGCACACAAGAGACCCAGTACTTC,CASSGQGTQETQYF,TRBJ2-5,NA,once,TRBV2
TGTGCCAGCAGCTCGAGGACTAGTCATGAGCAGTTCTTC,CASSSRTSHEQFF,TRBJ2-1,TRBD2,NA,TRBV7-8
TGTGCCAGCAGCCCGGACGGGAGCTATGGCTACACCTTC,CASSPDGSYGYTF,TRBJ1-2,NA,once,TRBV7-2
TGTGCCAGCACCCGGGGGTTGACAGGGCTCCGAGACTTT,CASTRGLTGLRDF,TRBJ1-1,TRBD1,once,TRBV28
TGCGCCAGCAGCTTGGCCCTCTCCTCTGGAAACACCATATATTTT,CASSLALSSGNTIYF,TRBJ1-3,NA,NA,TRBV5-1
TGTGCCAGCAGCCAAGGGGGGGGGCTCAATCAGCCCCAGCATTTT,CASSQGGGLNQPQHF,TRBJ1-5,NA,NA,TRBV3-1/TRBV3-2
TGTGCCAGCAGCCCGCGCGCGGAAAAACTGTTTTTT,CASSPRAEKLFF,TRBJ1-4,NA,NA,TRBV12-3/TRBV12-4